This T cell receptor beta chain was captured by sequencing in a study of cytotoxic CD8 clonotypes in ibrutinib-treated CLL. The CDR3 totals 12 residues. The germline V gene has CDR1 MDHEN and CDR2 SYDVKM. V was shortened by 3 bases and J by 3 bases, with 2 bases between the two germline ends. TCRdb keeps only in-frame clones here, not all; method: immunoSEQ multiplex PCR. The sample consists of some 200,000 clones, about 72% of them appearing once. The sequence was collected from a human donor with chronic lymphocytic leukemia. The chain couples TRBV28 to TRBJ1-4, with no clear D. The source was PBMCs, collected after 24 months of ibrutinib treatment. CDR3 in amino acids: CASSFANEKLFF. The DNA of the CDR3 is TGTGCCAGCAGTTTCGCTAATGAAAAACTGTTTTTT.